The T cell receptor beta chain under discussion was sequenced for a study of metastatic and nonmetastatic thyroid tumors. Whole-study context: Blood and tumor or nodule tissue repertoires from malignant and benign thyroid patients were compared.

To note about this clone: Its target is unknown.

The study, taken as a whole, reports: Significantly higher TCR beta diversity was reportedly seen in malignant thyroid tumors than benign nodules, in blood and tumor.

As handled by the study authors: The study's classifier, a distant-metastasis tool for papillary thyroid cancer, was built using CDR3 differences across clinicopathological groups. TCRdb re-analyzed the PCR reads using MiXCR. None of the V and J calls come from the authors' own analysis; TCRdb made them. Of approximately 16,000 clones listed, 33% were seen once; the top ten hold about 13%. V dropped 0 bases and J dropped 9 bases, with 14 bases sitting between them. This CDR3 has 13 residues. Germline assignment: CDR1 DFQATT and CDR2 SNEGSKA (reference sequence). No treatment of any kind had been given to any patient before thyroid surgery.

This TCR derives from a male donor with papillary thyroid cancer or a benign thyroid nodule (not recorded which). Some clones in this sample may be carry-over from other donors' samples. Sequencing was carried out using tumor tissue. This rearrangement joins TRBV20-1 to TRBJ1-2; D is possibly TRBD1 (6 bases). CDR3 sequence (DNA): TGCAGTGCTAGAGATCAGACAGGCATGAGCTACACCTTC. Translation gives CSARDQTGMSYTF.